What follows are 32 T cell receptor beta chains derived from one specimen sequenced in a study of Ad26.COV2.S vaccination and SARS-CoV-2 variants. Regarding treatment: roughly 20 received Ad26.COV2.S at low or high dose, single or two shots; 5 received placebo; per-sample allocation not given. It was on day 63 after the first vaccine or placebo injection that samples were taken. Some clones are missing from TCRdb's copy, which holds only in-frame ones; the method was immunoSEQ multiplex PCR. The sample has 350,000 to 450,000 clones, roughly 84% seen once. The sequencing here drew on peripheral blood, taken in a trial of Ad26.COV2.S vaccine versus placebo. These receptors all stem from a person aged 18-60 years who received the Ad26.COV2.S COVID-19 vaccine or a placebo.

This clone turned up a few times. The chain combines TRBV10-3 with TRBJ2-2, with D perhaps TRBD2 (5 bases). The germline V and J ends were trimmed by 3 bases and 5 bases, with 19 bases remaining between them. Germline loops: CDR1 ENHRY, CDR2 SYGVKD. The CDR3 runs to 17 residues. The CDR3 DNA follows: TGTGCCATCAGTGAAAATTCTGCGGGTGGCTATACCGGGGAGCTGTTTTTT. Encoded protein: CAISENSAGGYTGELFF.

V and J are TRBV28 and TRBJ2-1; the match to TRBD2 covers 8 bases. This CDR3 has 17 amino acids. From germline, CDR1 is MDHEN and CDR2 SYDVKM. Trimming cost V 6 bases and J 7 bases; bases outside gene matches: 17. CDR3 residues: CASSPSGRAGAGNEQFF. For the CDR3, the DNA is TGTGCCAGCAGCCCCAGCGGGAGAGCGGGAGCTGGGAATGAGCAGTTCTTC. Looking up the rest from reference TRBV28 and TRBJ2-1 gives the full variable domain: DVKVTQSSRYLVKRTGEKVFLECVQDMDHENMFWYRQDPGLGLRLIYFSYDVKMKEKGDIPEGYSVSREKKERFSLILESASTNQTSMYLCASSPSGRAGAGNEQFFGPGTRLTVL.

In this sample, this clone turned up a few times. The V gene is TRBV6-5, the J gene TRBJ1-5, with TRBD1 identical over 9 bases. The CDR3 spans 15 residues. Germline lookup yields CDR1 MNHEY and CDR2 SVGAGI. The V and J ends lost 6 bases and 7 bases, in that order; junction bases with no gene match: 10. The CDR3 loop is CASSSGTGFGQPQHF. CDR3 DNA sequence: TGTGCCAGCAGCTCCGGGACAGGGTTCGGCCAGCCCCAGCATTTT.

This sequence joins TRBV2 and TRBJ2-2; D could derive from TRBD1 or TRBD2 (5 bases each). V shed 6 bases and J shed 2 bases, with 13 bases lying between them. CDR3 length: 15 residues. Germline lookup yields CDR1 SNHLY and CDR2 FYNNEI. This CDR3 reads CASRAGTANTGELFF. The CDR3 bases are TGTGCCAGCAGGGCCGGGACCGCTAACACCGGGGAGCTGTTTTTT.

This clone was detected only a few times. The V gene is TRBV7-2, the J gene TRBJ1-5; D gene uncertain. This CDR3 region has 14 residues. Germline CDR1 and CDR2: SGHTA and FQGNSA. V was clipped by 7 bases and J by 6 bases, with 16 bases between them. CDR3 sequence reads: CASTPREGFQPQHF. The CDR3 DNA reads TGTGCCAGCACCCCCCGGGAGGGATTTCAGCCCCAGCATTTT.

This clone showed up just a few times. The J gene is TRBJ1-5, the V gene TRBV15; the D is unclear. The CDR3 length is 16 residues. Germline loops: CDR1 LNHNV, CDR2 YYDKDF (reference sequence). The ends were cut back, 3 bases at V and 0 bases at J, with 12 bases in the middle. CDR3 loop: CATSSLSPFSNQPQHF. Here the CDR3 DNA reads TGTGCCACCAGCAGTCTATCTCCATTTAGCAATCAGCCCCAGCATTTT.

The CDR3 is CASSQDRGANSSGANVLTF. The CDR3 coding sequence is TGTGCCAGCAGCCAAGATAGAGGGGCCAACTCCTCTGGGGCCAACGTCCTGACTTTC. The chain has TRBV3-1 (or the pseudogene TRBV3-2) and TRBJ2-6; the D call may be TRBD1 or TRBD2 (5 bases each). The germline CDR1 and CDR2 sequences are LGHDT and YNNKEL (reference sequence). V lost 0 bases and J 0 bases, leaving 15 bases between the germline ends. The CDR3 length is 19 residues.

This chain joins TRBV15 and TRBJ1-1; D unresolved. Trimming shortened V by 0 bases and J by 4 bases, and 18 bases separated the two germline ends. The germline gives CDR1 LNHNV, CDR2 YYDKDF (reference sequence). This CDR3 comprises 17 residues. CDR3 region: CATSRDGENPFGTEAFF. CDR3 nucleotides: TGTGCCACCAGCAGAGATGGGGAAAACCCTTTCGGCACTGAAGCTTTCTTT.

The chain links TRBV5-1 to TRBJ2-1; 9 bases match TRBD1. Germline lookup yields CDR1 SGHRS and CDR2 YFSETQ. The CDR3 is 17 residues long. J gave up 4 bases and V 4 bases, and 12 bases lay outside the gene matches. The CDR3 sequence: CASSPGAGTGRYNEQFF. The CDR3 bases are TGCGCCAGCAGCCCGGGCGCCGGGACAGGGAGGTACAATGAGCAGTTCTTC.

The chain couples TRBV4-1 to TRBJ1-4; TRBD1 is a possible D gene (6 bases). This CDR3 contains 15 residues. Trimming cost V 4 bases and J 7 bases, with 16 bases left between them. Germline V CDR1 and CDR2: MGHRA, YSYEKL. The CDR3 DNA reads as TGCGCCAGCAGCCCGGGGTGGGGGGCCGGTGAAAAACTGTTTTTT. Its translation: CASSPGWGAGEKLFF.

The chain uses TRBV10-1 and TRBJ2-5; 7 positions match TRBD2. Trimming removed 4 bases from V and 5 bases from J; junction bases left unmatched: 10. Per the germline V gene, CDR1 is WNHNN and CDR2 is SYGVQD (reference sequence). The CDR3 loop spans 15 amino acids. The CDR3, as DNA: TGCGCCAGCAGTGGAGAAGCGGGGCTTGGGGAGACCCAGTACTTC. Amino acids: CASSGEAGLGETQYF.

The chain uses TRBV3-1 (or the pseudogene TRBV3-2) and TRBJ1-1, with no clear D. Germline V lookup: CDR1 LGHDT, CDR2 YNNKEL (reference sequence). The V end was cut by 2 bases, the J end by 1 base, with 8 bases between. The CDR3 has 14 amino acids. The CDR3 DNA follows: TGTGCCAGCAGCCAATACGAAGAGAACACTGAAGCTTTCTTT. The encoded protein is CASSQYEENTEAFF.

Only a few counts were recorded for this clone. This sample includes further DNA sequences coding for the same CDR3. The rearrangement links TRBV5-1 to TRBJ2-7; 7 bases are a match to TRBD1. The CDR3 has 14 residues. The junction had 3 bases not matched to a gene; V was cut back by 0 bases and J by 3 bases. The germline V gene encodes CDR1 SGHRS and CDR2 YFSETQ. CDR3 nucleotides: TGCGCCAGCAGCTTGGGGACAGGAGGCTACGAGCAGTACTTC. This gives the protein CASSLGTGGYEQYF.

This clone was seen ten or more times. The gene calls are TRBV6-5 and TRBJ1-6, with D tentatively TRBD1 (5 bases). Germline V lookup: CDR1 MNHEY, CDR2 SVGAGI. V was pared by 7 bases and J by 4 bases, with 14 bases between. This CDR3 spans 15 amino acids. For the CDR3, the DNA is TGTGCCAGCACCCGCGGGGGGGGTTATAATTCACCCCTCCACTTT. Protein product: CASTRGGGYNSPLHF.

The V call is TRBV19, the J call TRBJ2-3, with 10 bases matching TRBD1. The V gene end was trimmed by 4 bases and the J gene end by 1 base; junction bases not matched to a gene: 5. Germline values: CDR1 LNHDA, CDR2 SQIVND (reference sequence). The CDR3 has 16 residues. The CDR3 nucleotides are TGTGCCAGTAGTAAAGACAGGGGGCTCGGCACAGATACGCAGTATTTT. This translates into CASSKDRGLGTDTQYF.

This rearrangement joins TRBV3-1 (or the pseudogene TRBV3-2) to TRBJ2-3; 7 positions agree with TRBD1. The CDR3 length is 18 residues. Looked up from germline, CDR1 is LGHDT and CDR2 is YNNKEL (reference sequence). The V and J ends lost 4 bases and 1 base, in that order; junction bases with no gene match: 14. The CDR3 region has the DNA TGTGCCAGCAGCCGACAGGGAAGAAAGTTAGAAGGCACAGATACGCAGTATTTT. Encoded protein: CASSRQGRKLEGTDTQYF.

The chain employs TRBV28 and TRBJ1-3; D remains ambiguous. CDR3 size: 12 residues. The germline CDR1 and CDR2 sequences are MDHEN and SYDVKM. The V gene lost 3 bases and the J gene lost 0 bases, with 0 bases spanning the gap. The CDR3 region is CASSFSGNTIYF. The CDR3 DNA follows: TGTGCCAGCAGTTTCTCTGGAAACACCATATATTTT.

The rearrangement joins TRBV5-1 to TRBJ2-7; D is unclear. Looked up from germline, CDR1 is SGHRS and CDR2 is YFSETQ. V lost 3 bases, J lost 0 bases, and 10 bases lay in between. This CDR3 is built from 14 residues. CDR3 DNA: TGCGCCAGCAGCTGGACCGCCAGCTCCTACGAGCAGTACTTC. Translated: CASSWTASSYEQYF.

The DNA of the CDR3 is TGTGCCAGCAGCTTAAAGGGGCCGGGGCAGCTAAGCACAGATACGCAGTATTTT. Residues: CASSLKGPGQLSTDTQYF. The gene calls are TRBV7-9 and TRBJ2-3; either TRBD1 or TRBD2 may supply D (5 bases each). Germline CDR1 is SEHNR and CDR2 is FQNEAQ (reference sequence). The CDR3 loop spans 18 amino acids. Deletions cut 2 bases from V and 0 bases from J, with 18 bases between.

This sequence joins TRBV4-1 and TRBJ2-7; the D is unclear. The CDR3 is made up of 11 amino acids. Deletions cut 1 base from V and 5 bases from J, with 3 bases between. Germline-derived CDR1 and CDR2 are MGHRA and YSYEKL. CDR3 amino acids: CASSQGDEQYF. The CDR3 nucleotides read TGCGCCAGCAGCCAAGGCGACGAGCAGTACTTC.

A single count supports this clone. The chain links TRBV4-3 to TRBJ1-4; D might be TRBD1 (6 bases). The CDR3 totals 14 residues. Germline-derived CDR1 and CDR2 are LGHNA and YSLEER. Trimming shortened V by 4 bases and J by 7 bases, and 13 bases separated the two germline ends. CDR3 sequence reads: CASSLTGTTEKLFF. The CDR3 DNA follows: TGCGCCAGCAGCCTTACCGGGACAACTGAAAAACTGTTTTTT.

This chain joins TRBV5-1 and TRBJ2-6, with D unclear. Germline CDR1 is SGHRS and CDR2 is YFSETQ. The V end lost 3 bases, the J end lost 0 bases, and 10 bases lay between the germline ends. The CDR3 has 16 amino acids. The CDR3 region has the DNA TGCGCCAGCAGCTCGATCTCTGGCTCTGGGGCCAACGTCCTGACTTTC. Amino acid sequence: CASSSISGSGANVLTF.

The genes are TRBV11-3 and TRBJ1-5; D is unclear. The CDR3 runs 15 residues. Germline V gives CDR1 SGHNT, CDR2 YENEEA. V lost 6 bases to trimming and J lost 6 bases, with 18 bases between them. The CDR3 DNA is TGTGCCAGCAGATATAGGGAGGTAGGGTTTCAGCCCCAGCATTTT. Protein product: CASRYREVGFQPQHF.

This CDR3 reads CASSWGPLEAFF. The CDR3 region has the DNA TGTGCCAGCAGTTGGGGACCGCTTGAAGCTTTCTTT. The chain recombines TRBV6-2 or TRBV6-3 with TRBJ1-1, with a possible D match to TRBD1 (5 bases). V lost 4 bases and J lost 7, with 10 bases in between. The germline V gene encodes CDR1 MNHEY and CDR2 SVGEGT. The CDR3 runs to 12 residues.

This chain joins TRBV19 and TRBJ1-1; 11 nucleotides agree with TRBD1. V lost 9 bases to trimming and J lost 6 bases; unmatched junction nucleotides: 6. Germline V gene data show CDR1 as LNHDA and CDR2 as SQIVND (reference sequence). The CDR3 has 13 residues. CDR3 amino acids: CASLGTGGAEAFF. The CDR3, as DNA: TGTGCCAGCCTCGGGACAGGGGGGGCTGAAGCTTTCTTT.

This chain uses TRBV6-5 with TRBJ1-1, with TRBD1 identical over 8 bases. J was trimmed by 7 bases and V by 2 bases; bases with no gene match: 12. This CDR3 region has 16 residues. Germline CDR1 reads MNHEY; CDR2 reads SVGAGI. The CDR3 region has the DNA TGTGCCAGCAGTTACGACCGGACAGGGCAGATTATTGAAGCTTTCTTT. Its translation: CASSYDRTGQIIEAFF.

The V gene is TRBV10-3, the J gene TRBJ1-5; D perhaps matches TRBD1 (5 bases). The length of the CDR3 is 14 residues. V lost 1 base and J 3 bases, leaving 7 bases between the germline ends. The V gene's germline CDR1 is ENHRY and CDR2 SYGVKD. The CDR3 spells CAISEWGNNQPQHF. For the CDR3, the DNA is TGTGCCATCAGTGAGTGGGGGAACAATCAGCCCCAGCATTTT.

The rearrangement links TRBV30 to TRBJ1-6; a possible D gene is TRBD1 (5 bases). Germline CDR1 and CDR2: GTSNPN and SVGIG (reference sequence). The CDR3 is 15 amino acids. The V end lost 0 bases, the J end lost 8 bases, and 14 bases lay between the germline ends. This CDR3 reads CAWSVRGSWDSPLHF. In DNA form, the CDR3 reads TGTGCCTGGAGTGTACGGGGGAGTTGGGATTCACCCCTCCACTTT.

This rearrangement joins TRBV11-2 to TRBJ2-3; 12 positions match TRBD1. V lost 4 bases to trimming and J lost 2 bases; unmatched junction nucleotides: 10. Germline CDR1 SGHAT, CDR2 FQNNGV. CDR3 size: 18 residues. CDR3 sequence (DNA): TGTGCCAGCAGCTCAAAAATCCGGGACAGGGGGCACACAGATACGCAGTATTTT. Translating it yields CASSSKIRDRGHTDTQYF.

This rearrangement joins TRBV11-3 to TRBJ1-4; unclear D gene. V lost 2 bases to trimming and J lost 8 bases, with 12 bases between them. The germline V gene has CDR1 SGHNT and CDR2 YENEEA. The length of the CDR3 is 14 residues. The DNA of the CDR3 is TGTGCCAGCAGCTTACCAGGCTTTGGGGAAAAACTGTTTTTT. It translates to CASSLPGFGEKLFF.

The chain uses TRBV14 and TRBJ1-1; D is unclear. Germline assignment: CDR1 SGHDN and CDR2 FVKESK. The V gene lost 3 bases and the J gene lost 5 bases, with 7 bases spanning the gap. CDR3 length: 12 amino acids. The CDR3 protein is CASSHRETEAFF. The CDR3 DNA is TGTGCCAGCAGCCATAGGGAAACTGAAGCTTTCTTT.

V and J are TRBV10-3 and TRBJ2-1, with TRBD1 as a possible D gene (5 bases). CDR1 is ENHRY, CDR2 SYGVKD, per germline. This CDR3 region has 13 residues. The CDR3 DNA reads as TGTGGAACCGCACAGGAACTACAATTTGAGCAGTTCTTC. As protein: CGTAQELQFEQFF.